This TCR beta chain stems from a study of identical twins. One entry per CDR3 protein, called by TCRdb with MiXCR from the 5' RACE reads. The sample holds nearly 250,000 distinct CDR3 sequences, roughly 7% seen once. J was trimmed by 4 bases and V by 4 bases; bases with no gene match: 8. The CDR3 totals 15 residues. CDR1 is MNHNS, CDR2 SASEGT, per germline. The donor group consisted entirely of healthy Caucasians. Study results and caveats: Modelling approaches yielded underestimates of out-of-frame TCR alpha sharing between monozygotic twins. Beta out-of-frame sequences showed weaker excess twin sharing.

As regards this clonotype: Its antigen remains unknown.

The same sample was also studied in work on yellow fever vaccine responses in identical twins.

The clonotype comes from a woman under 30 in good health. The rearrangement joins TRBV6-1 to TRBJ2-5; 8 nucleotides line up with TRBD1. The material sequenced was memory (CD45RO+) T cells sorted from blood. As DNA, the CDR3 is TGTGCCAGCAGTGCGGCAGGACAGGGAGTAGAGACCCAGTACTTC. Translating gives CASSAAGQGVETQYF.